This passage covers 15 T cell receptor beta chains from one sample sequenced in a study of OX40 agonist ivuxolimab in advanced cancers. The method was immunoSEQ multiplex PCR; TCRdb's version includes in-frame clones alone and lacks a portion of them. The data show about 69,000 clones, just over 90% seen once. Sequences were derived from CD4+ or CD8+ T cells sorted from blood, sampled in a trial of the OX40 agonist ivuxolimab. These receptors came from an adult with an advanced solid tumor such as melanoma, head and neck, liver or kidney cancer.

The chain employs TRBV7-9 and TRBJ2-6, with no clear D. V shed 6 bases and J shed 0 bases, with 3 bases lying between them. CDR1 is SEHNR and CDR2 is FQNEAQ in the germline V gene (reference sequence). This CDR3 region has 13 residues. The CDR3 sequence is CASRNSGANVLTF. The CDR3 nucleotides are TGTGCCAGCAGGAACTCTGGGGCCAACGTCCTGACTTTC.

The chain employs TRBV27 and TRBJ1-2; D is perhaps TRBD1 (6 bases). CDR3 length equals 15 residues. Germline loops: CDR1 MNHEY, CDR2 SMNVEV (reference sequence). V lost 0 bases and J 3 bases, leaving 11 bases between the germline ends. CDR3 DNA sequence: TGTGCCAGCAGTTTATCGCCAGGGGTTTACTATGGCTACACCTTC. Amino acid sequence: CASSLSPGVYYGYTF.

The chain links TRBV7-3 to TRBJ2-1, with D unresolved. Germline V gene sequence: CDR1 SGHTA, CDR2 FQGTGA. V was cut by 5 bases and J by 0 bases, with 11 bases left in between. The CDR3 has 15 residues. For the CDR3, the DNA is TGTGCCAGCAGCCGCGAGCAAAGCTCCTACAATGAGCAGTTCTTC. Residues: CASSREQSSYNEQFF.

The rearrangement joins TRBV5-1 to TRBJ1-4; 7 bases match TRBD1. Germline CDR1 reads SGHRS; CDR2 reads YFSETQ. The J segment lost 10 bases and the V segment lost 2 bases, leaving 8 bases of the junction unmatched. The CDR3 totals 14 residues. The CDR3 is CASSLPGTDVKLFF. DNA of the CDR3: TGCGCCAGCAGCTTACCCGGGACAGACGTAAAACTGTTTTTT.

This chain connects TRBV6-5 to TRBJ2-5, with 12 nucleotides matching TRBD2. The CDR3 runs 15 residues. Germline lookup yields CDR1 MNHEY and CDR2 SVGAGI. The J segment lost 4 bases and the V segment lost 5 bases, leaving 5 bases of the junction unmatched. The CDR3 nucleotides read TGTGCCAGCAGTACCACTAGCGGGAGGAGAGAGACCCAGTACTTC. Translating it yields CASSTTSGRRETQYF.

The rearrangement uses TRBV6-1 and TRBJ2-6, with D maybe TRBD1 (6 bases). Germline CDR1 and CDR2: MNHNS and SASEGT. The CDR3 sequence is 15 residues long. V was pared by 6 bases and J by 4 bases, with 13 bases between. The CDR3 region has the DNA TGTGCCAGCAGGGACAGCCTACTGGGGGCCAACGTCCTGACTTTC. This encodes CASRDSLLGANVLTF.

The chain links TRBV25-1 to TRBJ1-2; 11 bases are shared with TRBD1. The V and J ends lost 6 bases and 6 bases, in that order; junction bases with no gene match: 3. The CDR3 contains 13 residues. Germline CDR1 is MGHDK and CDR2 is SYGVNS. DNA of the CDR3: TGTGCCAGCAGCCGGACAGGGGGCCATGGCTACACCTTC. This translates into CASSRTGGHGYTF.

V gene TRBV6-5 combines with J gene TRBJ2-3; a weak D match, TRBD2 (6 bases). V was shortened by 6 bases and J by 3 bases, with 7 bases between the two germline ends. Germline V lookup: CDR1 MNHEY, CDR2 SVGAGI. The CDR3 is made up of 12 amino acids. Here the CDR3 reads CASRSGTDTQYF. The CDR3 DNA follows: TGTGCCAGCAGGAGCGGGACAGATACGCAGTATTTT.

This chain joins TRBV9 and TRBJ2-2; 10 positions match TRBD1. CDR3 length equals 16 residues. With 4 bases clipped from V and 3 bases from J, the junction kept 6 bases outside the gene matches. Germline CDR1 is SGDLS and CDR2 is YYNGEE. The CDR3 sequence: CASSSRGTGDTGELFF. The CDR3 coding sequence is TGTGCCAGCAGCTCTAGGGGGACAGGGGACACCGGGGAGCTGTTTTTT.

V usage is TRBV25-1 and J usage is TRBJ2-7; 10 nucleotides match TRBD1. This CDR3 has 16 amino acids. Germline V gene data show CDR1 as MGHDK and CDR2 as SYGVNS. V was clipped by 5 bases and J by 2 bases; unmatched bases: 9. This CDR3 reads CASSPWGQGITYEQYF. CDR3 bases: TGTGCCAGCAGTCCATGGGGACAGGGGATTACCTACGAGCAGTACTTC.

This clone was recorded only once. As DNA, the CDR3 is TGTGCCAGCAGCGTAGCGGGGGGGAGTTACAATGAGCAGTTCTTC. It yields the protein CASSVAGGSYNEQFF. This chain connects TRBV9 to TRBJ2-1; 8 bases align to TRBD2. This CDR3 contains 15 residues. Germline V gene data show CDR1 as SGDLS and CDR2 as YYNGEE. Trimming took 0 bases from V and 4 from J; bases not matched to a gene: 3.

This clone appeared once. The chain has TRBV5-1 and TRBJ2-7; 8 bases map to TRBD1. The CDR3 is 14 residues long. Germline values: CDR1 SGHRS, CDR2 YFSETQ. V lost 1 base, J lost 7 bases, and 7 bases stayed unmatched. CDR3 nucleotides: TGCGCCAGCAGCTTGAGTCAGGGGGCGAGAGAGCAGTACTTC. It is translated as CASSLSQGAREQYF.

CDR3 sequence: CASRTAASYNSPLHF. Here the CDR3 DNA reads TGTGCCAGCAGGACGGCCGCATCCTATAATTCACCCCTCCACTTT. The V and J genes are TRBV6-5 and TRBJ1-6; the D is unclear. V dropped 6 bases and J dropped 1 base, with 10 bases sitting between them. Germline assignment: CDR1 MNHEY and CDR2 SVGAGI. The CDR3 has 15 amino acids.

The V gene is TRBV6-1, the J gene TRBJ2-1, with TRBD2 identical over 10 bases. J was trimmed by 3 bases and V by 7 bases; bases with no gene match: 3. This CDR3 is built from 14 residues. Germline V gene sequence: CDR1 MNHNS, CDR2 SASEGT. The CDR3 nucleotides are TGTGCCAGCACGCCTAGCGGGGGCTACAATGAGCAGTTCTTC. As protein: CASTPSGGYNEQFF.

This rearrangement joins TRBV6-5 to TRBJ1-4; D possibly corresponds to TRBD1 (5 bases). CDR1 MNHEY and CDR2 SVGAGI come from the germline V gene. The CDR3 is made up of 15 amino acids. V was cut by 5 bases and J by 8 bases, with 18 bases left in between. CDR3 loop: CASSRVPGVGEKLFF. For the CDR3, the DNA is TGTGCCAGCAGTAGAGTCCCGGGGGTAGGAGAAAAACTGTTTTTT.